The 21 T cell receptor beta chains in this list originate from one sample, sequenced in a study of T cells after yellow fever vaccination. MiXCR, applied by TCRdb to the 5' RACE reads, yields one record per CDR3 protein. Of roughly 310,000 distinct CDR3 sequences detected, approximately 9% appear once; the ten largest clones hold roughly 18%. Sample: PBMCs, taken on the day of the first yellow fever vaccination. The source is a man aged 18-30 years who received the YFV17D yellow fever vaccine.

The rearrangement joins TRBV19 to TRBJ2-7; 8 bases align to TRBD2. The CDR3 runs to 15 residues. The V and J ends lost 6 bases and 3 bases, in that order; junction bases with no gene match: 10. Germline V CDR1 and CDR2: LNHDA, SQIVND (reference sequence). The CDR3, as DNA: TGTGCCAGTAGCCAAACCGGGGGGGTCCGCTACGAGCAGTACTTC. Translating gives CASSQTGGVRYEQYF.

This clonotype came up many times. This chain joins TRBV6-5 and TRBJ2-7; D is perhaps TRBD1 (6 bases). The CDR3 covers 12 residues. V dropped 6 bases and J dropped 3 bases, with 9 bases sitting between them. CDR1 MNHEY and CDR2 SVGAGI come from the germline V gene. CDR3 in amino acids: CASSSDSYEQYF. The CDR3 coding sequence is TGTGCCAGCAGCTCGGACAGCTACGAGCAGTACTTC.

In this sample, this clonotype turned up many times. The CDR3 here is CAISIQGTTEAFF. The CDR3 nucleotides are TGTGCCATCAGTATCCAGGGGACGACTGAAGCTTTCTTT. The chain has TRBV10-3 and TRBJ1-1; possible D gene TRBD1, 6 bases. This CDR3 is built from 13 residues. Germline CDR1 and CDR2: ENHRY and SYGVKD. The V and J ends lost 5 bases and 5 bases respectively, with 12 bases between them.

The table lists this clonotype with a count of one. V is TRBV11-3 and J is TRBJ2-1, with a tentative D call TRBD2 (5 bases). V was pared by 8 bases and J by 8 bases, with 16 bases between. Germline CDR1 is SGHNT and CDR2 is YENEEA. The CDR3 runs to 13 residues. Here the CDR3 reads CASSRAAGDEQFF. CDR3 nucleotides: TGTGCCAGCTCGCGAGCCGCGGGCGATGAGCAGTTCTTC.

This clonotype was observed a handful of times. CDR3: CASSLARTGDQPQHF. The CDR3 DNA reads as TGTGCCAGCAGTTTAGCAAGGACCGGAGATCAGCCCCAGCATTTT. The rearrangement links TRBV12-3 or TRBV12-4 to TRBJ1-5; D remains ambiguous. This CDR3 has 15 residues. The V gene lost 0 bases and the J gene lost 5 bases, with 11 bases spanning the gap.

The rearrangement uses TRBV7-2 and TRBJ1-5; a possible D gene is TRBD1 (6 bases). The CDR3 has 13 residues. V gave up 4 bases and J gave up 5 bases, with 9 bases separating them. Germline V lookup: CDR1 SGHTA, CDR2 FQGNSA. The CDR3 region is CASSYGQYQPQHF. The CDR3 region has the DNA TGTGCCAGCAGCTATGGACAGTATCAGCCCCAGCATTTT.

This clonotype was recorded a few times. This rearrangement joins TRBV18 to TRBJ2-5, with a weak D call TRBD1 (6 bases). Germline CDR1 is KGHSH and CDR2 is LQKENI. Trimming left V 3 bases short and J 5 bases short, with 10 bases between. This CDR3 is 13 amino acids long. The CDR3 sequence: CASSPRGTETQYF. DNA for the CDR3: TGTGCCAGCTCACCGAGGGGGACGGAGACCCAGTACTTC.

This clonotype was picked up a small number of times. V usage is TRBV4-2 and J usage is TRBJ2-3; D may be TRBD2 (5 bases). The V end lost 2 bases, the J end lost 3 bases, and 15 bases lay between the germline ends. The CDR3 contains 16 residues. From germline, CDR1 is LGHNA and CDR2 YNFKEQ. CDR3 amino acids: CASSQPEGRRTDTQYF. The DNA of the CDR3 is TGTGCCAGCAGCCAACCCGAGGGTCGGCGGACAGATACGCAGTATTTT.

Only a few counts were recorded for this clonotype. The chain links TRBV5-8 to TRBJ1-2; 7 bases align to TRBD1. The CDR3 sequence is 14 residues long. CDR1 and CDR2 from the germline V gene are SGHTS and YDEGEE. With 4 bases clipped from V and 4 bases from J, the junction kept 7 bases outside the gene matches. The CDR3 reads CASSLRTGAYGYTF. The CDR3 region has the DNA TGTGCCAGCAGCCTTCGGACAGGAGCCTATGGCTACACCTTC.

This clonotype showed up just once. Here the CDR3 reads CASSVWTANTEAFF. The CDR3 DNA is TGTGCCAGTAGTGTGTGGACAGCGAACACTGAAGCTTTCTTT. The chain joins TRBV19 to TRBJ1-1, with TRBD1 as a possible D gene (6 bases). Trimming stripped 5 bases from V and 1 base from J, with 11 bases between. Looked up from germline, CDR1 is LNHDA and CDR2 is SQIVND (reference sequence). The CDR3 contains 14 residues. Drawing the rest from reference TRBV19 and TRBJ1-1, the complete variable domain is DGGITQSPKYLFRKEGQNVTLSCEQNLNHDAMYWYRQDPGQGLRLIYYSQIVNDFQKGDIAEGYSVSREKKESFPLTVTSAQKNPTAFYLCASSVWTANTEAFFGQGTRLTVV.

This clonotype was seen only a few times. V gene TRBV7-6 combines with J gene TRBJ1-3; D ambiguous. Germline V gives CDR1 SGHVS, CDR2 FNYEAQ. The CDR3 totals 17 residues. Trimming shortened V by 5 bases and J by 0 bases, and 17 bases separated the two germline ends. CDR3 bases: TGTGCCAGCAGCACCACCTTGAGTCTGAGCTCTGGAAACACCATATATTTT. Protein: CASSTTLSLSSGNTIYF.

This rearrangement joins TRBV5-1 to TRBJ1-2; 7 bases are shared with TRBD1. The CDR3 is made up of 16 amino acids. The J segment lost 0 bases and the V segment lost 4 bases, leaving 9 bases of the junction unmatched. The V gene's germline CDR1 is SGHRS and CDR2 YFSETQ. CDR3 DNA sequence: TGCGCCAGCAGCCTGCAGACAGGGAGCGCTAACTATGGCTACACCTTC. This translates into CASSLQTGSANYGYTF.

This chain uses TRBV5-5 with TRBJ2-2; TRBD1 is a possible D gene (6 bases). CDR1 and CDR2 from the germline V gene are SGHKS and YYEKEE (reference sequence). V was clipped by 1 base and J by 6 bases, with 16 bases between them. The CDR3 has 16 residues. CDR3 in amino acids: CASSLYATGEAGELFF. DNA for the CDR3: TGTGCCAGCAGCTTGTACGCGACAGGAGAGGCCGGGGAGCTGTTTTTT.

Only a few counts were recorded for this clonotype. CDR3 sequence: CASSLDGVSYEQYF. Here the CDR3 DNA reads TGCGCCAGCAGCTTGGATGGGGTCTCCTACGAGCAGTACTTC. This chain joins TRBV5-1 and TRBJ2-7; D is undetermined. The CDR3 is made up of 14 amino acids. Per germline, CDR1 SGHRS and CDR2 YFSETQ. Trimming left V 0 bases short and J 0 bases short, with 7 bases between.

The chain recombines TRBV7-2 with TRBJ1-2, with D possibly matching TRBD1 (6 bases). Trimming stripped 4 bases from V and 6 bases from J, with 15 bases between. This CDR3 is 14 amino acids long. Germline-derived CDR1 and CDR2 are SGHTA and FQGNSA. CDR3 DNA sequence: TGTGCCAGCAGCTCCGGGTACAGGGAGCATGGCTACACCTTC. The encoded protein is CASSSGYREHGYTF.

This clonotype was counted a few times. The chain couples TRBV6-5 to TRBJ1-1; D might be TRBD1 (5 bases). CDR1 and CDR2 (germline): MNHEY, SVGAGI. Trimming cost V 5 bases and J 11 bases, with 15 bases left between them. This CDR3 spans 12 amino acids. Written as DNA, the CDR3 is TGTGCCAGCAGTCCCGACAGAGGCCGGGCTTTCTTT. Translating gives CASSPDRGRAFF.

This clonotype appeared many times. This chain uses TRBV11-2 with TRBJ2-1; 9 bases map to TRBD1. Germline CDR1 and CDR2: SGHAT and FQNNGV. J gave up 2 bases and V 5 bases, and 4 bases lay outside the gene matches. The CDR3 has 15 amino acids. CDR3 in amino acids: CASSPRTGAYNEQFF. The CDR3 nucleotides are TGTGCCAGCAGCCCCCGGACAGGGGCCTACAATGAGCAGTTCTTC. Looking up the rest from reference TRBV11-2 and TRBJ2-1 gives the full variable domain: EAGVAQSPRYKIIEKRQSVAFWCNPISGHATLYWYQQILGQGPKLLIQFQNNGVVDDSQLPKDRFSAERLKGVDSTLKIQPAKLEDSAVYLCASSPRTGAYNEQFFGPGTRLTVL.

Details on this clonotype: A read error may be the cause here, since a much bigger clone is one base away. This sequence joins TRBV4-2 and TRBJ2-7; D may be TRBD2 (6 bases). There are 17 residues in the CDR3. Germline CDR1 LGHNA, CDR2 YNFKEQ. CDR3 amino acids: CAISPEGRWASDYEQYF. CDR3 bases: TGTGCCATCAGCCCGGAGGGTAGGTGGGCTTCCGACTACGAGCAGTACTTC.

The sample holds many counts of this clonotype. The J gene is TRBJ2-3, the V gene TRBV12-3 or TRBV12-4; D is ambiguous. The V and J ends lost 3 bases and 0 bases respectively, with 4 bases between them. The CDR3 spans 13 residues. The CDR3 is CASSFGSTDTQYF. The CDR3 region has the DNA TGTGCCAGCAGTTTCGGAAGCACAGATACGCAGTATTTT.

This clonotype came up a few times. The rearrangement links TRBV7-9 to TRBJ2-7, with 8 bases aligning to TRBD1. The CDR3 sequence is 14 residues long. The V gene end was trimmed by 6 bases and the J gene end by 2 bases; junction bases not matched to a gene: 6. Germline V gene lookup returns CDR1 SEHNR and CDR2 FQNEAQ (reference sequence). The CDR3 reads CASSFTGGPYEQYF. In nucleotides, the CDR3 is TGTGCCAGCAGTTTCACAGGGGGGCCCTACGAGCAGTACTTC.

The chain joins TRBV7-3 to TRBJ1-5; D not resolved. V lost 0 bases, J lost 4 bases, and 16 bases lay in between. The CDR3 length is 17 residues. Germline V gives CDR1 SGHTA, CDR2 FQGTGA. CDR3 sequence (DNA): TGTGCCAGCAGCTTAACTGAACCATGTTGGGGAAATCAGCCCCAGCATTTT. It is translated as CASSLTEPCWGNQPQHF.